This TCR beta chain was retrieved from a study of regulatory T cells in long-lasting Graves disease (dated by TCRdb to the early 2020s). In terms of the full investigation: To count as having persistent Graves' disease, a patient had to have received antithyroid drug treatment for over 5 years with TSH receptor autoantibodies remaining persistently positive. Peripheral blood TCR sequencing and RNA sequencing compared persistent Graves' disease patients with newly diagnosed Graves' disease patients. The study was registered as a clinical trial and conducted in China. A total of some 33 samples were covered by TCR sequencing, comprising some 13 persistent and roughly 20 newly diagnosed Graves' disease patients. Antithyroid drugs had been taken for approximately 9.7 years on average by persistent Graves' disease patients in the clinical cohort.

The time point tag for this specimen amounts to: persistent/refractory GD, antithyroid drugs over 5 years with positive TRAb. RNA was extracted from PBMCs in TRIzol for both TCR sequencing and RNA sequencing. The diagnosis of Graves' disease was made according to American Thyroid Association guidelines. The patients came from an endocrinology department in Xi'an, China. From each patient, nine milliliters of peripheral blood was collected into an EDTA anticoagulant tube. Ficoll Paque Plus density gradient separation was used to isolate PBMCs, and no further T cell sorting was performed. An Agilent 2100 Bioanalyzer and agarose gel were used to check RNA quality, while a NanoDrop 2000 measured RNA concentration. According to the germline V gene, CDR1 reads SNHLY and CDR2 reads FYNNEI. V is reduced by 7 bases and J by 0 bases, leaving a spacing of 12 bases between them. The CDR3 runs 14 amino acids, cysteine and phenylalanine included. CDR3 DNA is the only sequence kept; it has 42 bases, read in frame from the first base.

General findings and caveats noted by the study authors: Peripheral blood alone was examined, since thyroid tissue, which constituted the primary lesion, could not be accessed. Persistent Graves' disease patients showed lower TCR Shannon entropy and fewer highly expanded clones than newly diagnosed patients, suggesting clonal expansion. As a limitation, the authors acknowledged that the small sample size may reduce accuracy. Only the TCR beta chain was sequenced and analyzed. TRBV28, TRBJ1-2 and TRBJ2-5 were preferentially used in persistent disease, while TRBV20-1 and TRBJ2-1 were favored in newly diagnosed disease. Persistent patients shared more public clonotypes among themselves (around 2,800) than newly diagnosed patients did (more than 950).

This clonotype has a count of ten or more. Its antigen is currently not known. Base qualities are missing; no much larger clone stands one base away. Receptor libraries were prepared by multiplex PCR. These reads were obtained on an Illumina HiSeq 4000. TCR beta libraries were built with iRepertoire HTBI primers and Arm-PCR amplification of CDR3 regions. Gel purification was performed on PCR products prior to sequencing. In the paper's pipeline: Gene usage analysis of CDR3 amino acid clonotypes relied on the roughly 60 TRBV and 15 or so TRBJ segments identified across samples. COPE and FqMerger were used to merge the filtered high-quality paired reads into contigs. Contigs were aligned with BLAST to IMGT TRBV, TRBD and TRBJ reference genes, and CDR3 was defined per IMGT. Highly expanded clones were defined as clonotypes with a frequency above 0.1%. Shannon entropy served as the measure of repertoire diversity, while the Gini coefficient captured V-J evenness. Public clonotypes were defined as clonotypes shared by more than one individual. Through fastp at Q25 and MiXCR, TCRdb rebuilt clones from the public reads, retaining in-frame beta chains. Rows are combined by CDR3 protein, so each entry shows the most common genes and DNA. TCRdb's processing, not the authors' own work, is the source of the V and J calls. Within this sample are about 660,000 distinct CDR3 sequences, with 30% of them counted one time only. 40% to 55% of the sample belongs to the ten largest clones.

The chain was built from TRBV2 and TRBJ1-2; the D gene cannot be resolved reliably. The sequence derives from a female donor with Graves disease. The material was peripheral blood mononuclear cells (PBMCs), obtained when the disease was refractory, from a patient treated with antithyroid drugs. In nucleotide form, the sequence is TGTGCCAGCATGGCAGACTACTCTAACTATGGCTACACCTTC. Its protein is CASMADYSNYGYTF.